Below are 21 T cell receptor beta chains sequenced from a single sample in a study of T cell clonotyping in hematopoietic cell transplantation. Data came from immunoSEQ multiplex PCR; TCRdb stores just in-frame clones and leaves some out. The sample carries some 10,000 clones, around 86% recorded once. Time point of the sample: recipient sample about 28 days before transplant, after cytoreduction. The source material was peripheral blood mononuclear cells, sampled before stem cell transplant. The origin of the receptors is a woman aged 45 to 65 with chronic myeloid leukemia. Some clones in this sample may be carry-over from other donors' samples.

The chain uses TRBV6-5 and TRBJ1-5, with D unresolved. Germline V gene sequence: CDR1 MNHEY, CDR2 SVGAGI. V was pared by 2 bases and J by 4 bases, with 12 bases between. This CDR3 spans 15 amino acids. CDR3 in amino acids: CASSYMAGNNQPQHF. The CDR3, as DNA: TGTGCCAGCAGTTACATGGCGGGGAATAATCAGCCCCAGCATTTT.

CDR3 bases: TGTGCCAGCAGCTTAGCTGCGACTAGTTCCTACAATGAGCAGTTCTTC. Its translation is CASSLAATSSYNEQFF. The rearrangement joins TRBV7-2 to TRBJ2-1; D is perhaps TRBD2 (6 bases). Trimming stripped 0 bases from V and 1 base from J, with 10 bases between. The length of the CDR3 is 16 residues. CDR1 is SGHTA and CDR2 is FQGNSA in the germline V gene.

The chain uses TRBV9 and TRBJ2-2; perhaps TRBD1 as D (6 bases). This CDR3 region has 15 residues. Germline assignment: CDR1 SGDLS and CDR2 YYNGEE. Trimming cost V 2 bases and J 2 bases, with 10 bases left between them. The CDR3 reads CASSVDSHNTGELFF. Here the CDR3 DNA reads TGTGCCAGCAGCGTGGACAGCCATAACACCGGGGAGCTGTTTTTT.

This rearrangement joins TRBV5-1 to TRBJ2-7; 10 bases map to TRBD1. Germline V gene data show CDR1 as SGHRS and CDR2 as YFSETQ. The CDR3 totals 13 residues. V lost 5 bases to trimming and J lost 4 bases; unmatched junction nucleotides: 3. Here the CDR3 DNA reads TGCGCCAGCAGGTGGGACAGGGGTTACGAGCAGTACTTC. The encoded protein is CASRWDRGYEQYF.

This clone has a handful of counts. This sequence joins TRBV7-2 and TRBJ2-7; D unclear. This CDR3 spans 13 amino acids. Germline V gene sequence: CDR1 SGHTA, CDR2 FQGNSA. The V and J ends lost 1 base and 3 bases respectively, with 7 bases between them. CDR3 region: CASSLGASYEQYF. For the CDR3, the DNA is TGTGCCAGCAGCTTAGGCGCTAGCTACGAGCAGTACTTC.

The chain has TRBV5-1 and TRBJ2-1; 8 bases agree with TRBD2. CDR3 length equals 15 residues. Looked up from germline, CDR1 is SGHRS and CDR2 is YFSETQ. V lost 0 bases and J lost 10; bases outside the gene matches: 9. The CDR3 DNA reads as TGCGCCAGCAGCTTGGGCGGGACTAGAGGGGAAGAGCAGTTCTTC. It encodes CASSLGGTRGEEQFF.

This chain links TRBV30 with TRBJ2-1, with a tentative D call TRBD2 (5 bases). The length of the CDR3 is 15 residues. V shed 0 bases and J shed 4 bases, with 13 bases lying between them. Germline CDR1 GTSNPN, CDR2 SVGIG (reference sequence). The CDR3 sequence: CAWSVRLAPYNEQFF. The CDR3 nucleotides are TGTGCCTGGAGTGTTAGGCTAGCACCTTACAATGAGCAGTTCTTC.

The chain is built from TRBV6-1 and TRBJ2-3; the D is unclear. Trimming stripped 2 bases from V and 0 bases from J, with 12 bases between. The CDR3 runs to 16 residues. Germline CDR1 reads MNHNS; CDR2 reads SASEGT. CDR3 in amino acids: CASSELTRESTDTQYF. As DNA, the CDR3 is TGTGCCAGCAGTGAATTGACAAGAGAAAGCACAGATACGCAGTATTTT.

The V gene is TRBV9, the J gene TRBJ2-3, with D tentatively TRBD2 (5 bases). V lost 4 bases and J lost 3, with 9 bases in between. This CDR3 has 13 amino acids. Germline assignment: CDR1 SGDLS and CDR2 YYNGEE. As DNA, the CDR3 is TGTGCCAGCAGCACCCCGGGGACAGATACGCAGTATTTT. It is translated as CASSTPGTDTQYF.

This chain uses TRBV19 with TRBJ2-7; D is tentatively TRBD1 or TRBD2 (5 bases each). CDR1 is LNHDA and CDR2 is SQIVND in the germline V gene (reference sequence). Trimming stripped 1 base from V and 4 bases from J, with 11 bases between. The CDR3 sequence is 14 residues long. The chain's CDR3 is CASSIGRGVYEQYF. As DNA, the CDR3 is TGTGCCAGTAGTATAGGCCGGGGCGTTTACGAGCAGTACTTC.

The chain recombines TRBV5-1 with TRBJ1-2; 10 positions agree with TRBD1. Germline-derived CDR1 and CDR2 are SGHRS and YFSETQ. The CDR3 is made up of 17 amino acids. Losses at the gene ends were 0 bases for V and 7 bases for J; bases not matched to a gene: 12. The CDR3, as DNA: TGCGCCAGCAGCTTGGGGGGGACAGGGGCTCGGTCGGCTGGCTACACCTTC. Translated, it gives CASSLGGTGARSAGYTF.

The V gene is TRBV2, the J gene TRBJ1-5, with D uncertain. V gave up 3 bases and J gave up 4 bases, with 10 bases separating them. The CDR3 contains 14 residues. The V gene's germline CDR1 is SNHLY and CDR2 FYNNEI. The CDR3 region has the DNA TGTGCCAGCAGTGATTTTTTCGGGAATCAGCCCCAGCATTTT. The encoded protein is CASSDFFGNQPQHF.

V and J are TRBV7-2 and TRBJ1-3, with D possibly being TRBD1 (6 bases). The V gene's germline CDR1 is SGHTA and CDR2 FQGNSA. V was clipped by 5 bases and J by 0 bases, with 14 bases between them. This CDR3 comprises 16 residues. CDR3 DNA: TGTGCCAGCAGCCGTAGCCCAGGGGACTCTGGAAACACCATATATTTT. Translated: CASSRSPGDSGNTIYF.

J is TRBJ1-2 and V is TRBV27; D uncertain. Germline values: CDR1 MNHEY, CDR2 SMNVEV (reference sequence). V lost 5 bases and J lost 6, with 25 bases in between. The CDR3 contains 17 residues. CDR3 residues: CASSPTRTGSYRNGYTF. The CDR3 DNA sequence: TGTGCCAGCAGTCCCACCCGGACGGGAAGTTATAGGAATGGCTACACCTTC.

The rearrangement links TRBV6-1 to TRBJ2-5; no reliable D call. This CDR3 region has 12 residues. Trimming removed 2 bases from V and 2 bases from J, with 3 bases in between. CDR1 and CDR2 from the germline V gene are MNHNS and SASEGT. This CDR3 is CASSERQETQYF. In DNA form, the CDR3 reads TGTGCCAGCAGTGAAAGGCAAGAGACCCAGTACTTC.

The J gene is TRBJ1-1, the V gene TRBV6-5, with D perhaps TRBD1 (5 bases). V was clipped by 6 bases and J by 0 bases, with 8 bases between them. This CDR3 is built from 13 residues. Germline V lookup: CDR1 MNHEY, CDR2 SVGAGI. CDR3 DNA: TGTGCCAGCAGCCGACAGATGAACACTGAAGCTTTCTTT. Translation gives CASSRQMNTEAFF.

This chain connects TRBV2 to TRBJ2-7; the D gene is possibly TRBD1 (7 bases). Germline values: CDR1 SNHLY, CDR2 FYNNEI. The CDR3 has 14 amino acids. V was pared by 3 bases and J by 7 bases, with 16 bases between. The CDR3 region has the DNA TGTGCCAGCAGTGATAGAGGGGGCGCGGGGGAGCAGTACTTC. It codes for CASSDRGGAGEQYF.

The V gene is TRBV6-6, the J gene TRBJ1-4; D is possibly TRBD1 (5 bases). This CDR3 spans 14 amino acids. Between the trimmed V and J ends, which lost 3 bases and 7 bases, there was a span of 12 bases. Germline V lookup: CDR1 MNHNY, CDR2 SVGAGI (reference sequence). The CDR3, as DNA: TGTGCCAGCAGTTATTTTGGGGGAGGTGAAAAACTGTTTTTT. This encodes CASSYFGGGEKLFF.

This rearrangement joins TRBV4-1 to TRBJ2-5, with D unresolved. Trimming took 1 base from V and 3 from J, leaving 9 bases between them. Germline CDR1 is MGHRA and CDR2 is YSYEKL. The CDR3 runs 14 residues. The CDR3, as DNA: TGCGCCAGCAGCCAAGTTACGAATGAAGAGACCCAGTACTTC. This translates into CASSQVTNEETQYF.

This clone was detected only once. The CDR3 protein is CASSGGAGGGDTQYF. In DNA, the CDR3 is TGTGCCAGCAGCGGGGGCGCAGGGGGCGGAGATACGCAGTATTTT. V and J are TRBV7-3 and TRBJ2-3, with 8 nucleotides matching TRBD1. J lost 5 bases, V lost 5 bases, and 9 bases had no gene match. Germline lookup yields CDR1 SGHTA and CDR2 FQGTGA. The CDR3 spans 15 residues.

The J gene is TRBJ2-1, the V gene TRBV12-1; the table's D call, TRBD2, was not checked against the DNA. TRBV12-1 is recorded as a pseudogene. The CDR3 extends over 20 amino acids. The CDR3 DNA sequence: TGTGCCAGCAGCCCGCGCCAGCGCCCCCCACCCCGAGTCTCCTACAATGAGCAGTTCTTC. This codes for CASSPRQRPPPRVSYNEQFF.